This T cell receptor beta chain emerged from a study of shared clonotypes between healthy human individuals. Study-wide background: Each donor had three CD4 naive, three CD4 memory, two CD8 naive and one CD8 memory plate.

Trimming removed 0 bases from V and 0 bases from J, with 15 bases in between. In germline, CDR1 is MGHRA, CDR2 YSYEKL. CDR3 size: 18 residues. Measured with immunoSEQ multiplex PCR; TCRdb has only the in-frame clones, and not every one. This sample carries about 710,000 clones, roughly two thirds of them seen once, and the ten largest clones take around 1.7%. The chain couples TRBV4-1 to TRBJ2-1; D unresolved. The origin of this receptor is a woman under 40 in good health. Source material: memory CD4+ T cells sorted from blood. The subset here: CD45RA-negative fraction. DNA for the CDR3: TGCGCCAGCAGCCAAGATTCCCAGCGTGTTAGCTCCTACAATGAGCAGTTCTTC. It translates to CASSQDSQRVSSYNEQFF.